This T cell receptor (beta chain) came from a study of OX40 agonist ivuxolimab in advanced cancers. Across the whole study: Patients undergoing dose escalation presented with hepatocellular carcinoma, melanoma, renal cell or head and neck cancer. Findings and caveats of the study: Within 6 weeks, CD4+ and CD8+ blood T cells expanded clonally at 0.1 to 3.0 mg/kg.

Profiled with immunoSEQ multiplex PCR; TCRdb holds only in-frame clones, not every one. The table shows almost 50,000 clones, with roughly four fifths occurring only once. Germline loops: CDR1 LNHNV, CDR2 YYDKDF (reference sequence). The V end was cut by 0 bases, the J end by 1 base, with 11 bases between. The CDR3 has 16 amino acids. Remarks on this clone: The target antigen is unknown.

The specimen was CD4+ or CD8+ T cells sorted from blood, collected in a trial of the OX40 agonist ivuxolimab. The V gene is TRBV15, the J gene TRBJ2-3; weak D call: TRBD2 (5 bases). The source is an adult with an advanced solid tumor such as melanoma, head and neck, liver or kidney cancer. The CDR3 protein is CATSREGGSGTDTQYF. The CDR3 bases are TGTGCCACCAGCAGAGAAGGAGGCTCTGGCACAGATACGCAGTATTTT.